The present T cell receptor (beta chain) was sequenced within a study of blood T cell repertoires in COVID-19. Study information: From the United States, Italy and Spain came samples of acute and convalescent COVID-19. PBMCs, B-cell-depleted T cells, or T cells were the source of the cDNA or gDNA that made up the material.

As handled by the study authors: Estimation of nucleated cell counts was performed using reference gene primer amplification. Generated by immunoSEQ multiplex PCR, the TCRdb table keeps only in-frame clones and is missing some. V and J calls and clone size follow that table, whereas D and trimming were derived from the DNA. The data hold around 88,000 clones, with roughly 90% observed a single time. V was pared by 2 bases and J by 3 bases, with 14 bases between. The CDR3 has 16 amino acids. CDR1 is MDHEN and CDR2 is SYDVKM in the germline V gene. Source material: peripheral blood. This chain uses TRBV28 with TRBJ1-5; a weak D match, TRBD1 (5 bases). The TCR comes from a woman older than 75 with acute or convalescent COVID-19. This chain's CDR3 is CASSLTQGGDNQPQHF. CDR3 DNA: TGTGCCAGCAGTTTAACTCAGGGAGGGGACAATCAGCCCCAGCATTTT.